This TCR beta chain emerged from a study of T cells in Graves' hyperthyroidism and ophthalmopathy. Study overall: The blood sample was taken at first diagnosis, before treatment began.

Template material for amplifying TCR beta CDR3 regions consisted of RNA transcripts. HTBI primers were the set used in a first-round RT-PCR of the TCR CDR3. TCRdb passed the multiplex PCR reads through MiXCR, listing each CDR3 protein once. The sample has hundreds of thousands of distinct CDR3 sequences; just under 20% are singletons. The V gene's germline CDR1 is SGHRS and CDR2 YFSETQ. This CDR3 contains 13 residues. Trimming removed 6 bases at V and 8 bases at J, with 15 bases between. This clonotype was seen a single time. Diagnoses rested on clinical symptoms, serum thyroxine and TRAb, thyroid ultrasound and orbital computed tomography.

The chain uses TRBV5-1 and TRBJ2-1, with D tentatively TRBD1 (6 bases). Specimen: blood. The TCR was taken from a man between 40 and 49 years old with Graves' ophthalmopathy. The CDR3 reads CASTKREGDEQFF. The CDR3 nucleotides read TGCGCCAGCACTAAGCGAGAGGGGGATGAGCAGTTCTTC.